This T cell receptor beta chain was retrieved from a study of cytomegalovirus exposure and HLA in healthy donors. Looking at the study overall: The study placed less than 90% of its approximately 380 genotyped donors in the Caucasian-associated ancestry cluster.

This CDR3 comprises 15 residues. The trim removed 6 bases at V and 0 bases at J, leaving 4 bases unmatched. Germline V lookup: CDR1 LNHDA, CDR2 SQIVND (reference sequence). The primer mix had 60 Vbeta and 13 Jbeta primers. Using immunoSEQ multiplex PCR, the repertoire was profiled, and TCRdb retains in-frame clones only, with some absent. The sample carries nearly 110,000 clones, approximately 82% recorded once. What was sequenced was PBMCs. V usage is TRBV19 and J usage is TRBJ1-5; 8 bases are shared with TRBD1. The origin of this receptor is a middle-aged man in good health and CMV-seronegative. Here the CDR3 DNA reads TGTGCCAGTAGACAGGGGGGTTATAGCAATCAGCCCCAGCATTTT. Translating gives CASRQGGYSNQPQHF.